The source of this T cell receptor (beta chain) is a study of cytomegalovirus exposure and HLA in healthy donors. In the study overall: Assignment to the Caucasian-associated ancestry cluster applied to over 70% of the 300 to 500 genotyped donors. Notes on the study in general: Associated with cytomegalovirus, according to the listing, were approximately 160 TCR beta chains.

This clone was counted only a few times. The antigen is undetermined. CDR1 is MNHEY, CDR2 SMNVEV, per germline (reference sequence). This CDR3 has 14 residues. The ends lost 10 bases at V and 7 bases at J; junction bases unmatched: 10. The PCR was carried out with 60 Vbeta primers and 13 Jbeta primers. TCRdb keeps only in-frame clones here, not all; method: immunoSEQ multiplex PCR. Of roughly 120,000 clones in the sample, 9.5% were seen once. The sequence derives from a man aged 30-40 years in good health and CMV-seronegative. Sample: PBMCs. The chain carries TRBV27 and TRBJ2-3, with TRBD2 identical over 11 bases. CDR3 nucleotides: TGTGCCACCATGGTGGTAGCGGGAGGGTATACGCAGTATTTT. This translates into CATMVVAGGYTQYF.